This TCR beta chain was captured by sequencing in a study of blood T cell repertoires in COVID-19. As handled by the study authors: How many nucleated cells were present was estimated from reference gene primer amplification. Repertoires were generated with immunoSEQ multiplex PCR, while TCRdb's copy carries only in-frame clones and drops some. From that table come the V and J calls and clone size; the DNA was used to work out D and trimming. Seen here are approximately 61,000 clones, about 77% observed once, and the top ten hold less than 25%. Trimming shortened V by 5 bases and J by 3 bases, and 10 bases separated the two germline ends. CDR3 length: 13 residues. Germline lookup yields CDR1 SGHVS and CDR2 FQNEAQ. This clone was seen only a few times.

The clonotype originates from a man aged 80 or over with active or convalescent COVID-19. Sequencing was performed on peripheral blood. V is TRBV7-8 and J is TRBJ1-1; D is undetermined. CDR3 nucleotide sequence: TGTGCCAGCAGCCGGACCCGGGACACTGAAGCTTTCTTT. It yields the protein CASSRTRDTEAFF.